These 15 T cell receptor beta chains were all obtained from the same sample, sequenced in a study of T cells in Graves' hyperthyroidism and ophthalmopathy. There were TCR beta CDR3 regions amplified from RNA transcripts. With the HTBI primer set, the TCR CDR3 went through a first round of RT-PCR. TCRdb called the multiplex PCR reads again in MiXCR, with one record for every CDR3 protein. The data show some 560,000 distinct CDR3 sequences, 15% to 18% seen once. The sequenced material came from blood. These receptors were collected from a woman under 40 with Graves' hyperthyroidism.

For this clonotype: A much larger clone differs by one base, so this may be a read error. The rearrangement joins TRBV18 to TRBJ2-7; a weak D match, TRBD2 (5 bases). Germline-derived CDR1 and CDR2 are KGHSH and LQKENI. This CDR3 has 14 amino acids. V lost 5 bases and J 7 bases, leaving 18 bases between the germline ends. CDR3 nucleotide sequence: TGTGCCAGCTCAGCACGGCAAGGGCCGGGGGAGCAGTACTTC. Translation gives CASSARQGPGEQYF.

This clonotype was recorded many times. This chain connects TRBV2 to TRBJ2-1, with 7 bases identical to TRBD2. Germline V gene lookup returns CDR1 SNHLY and CDR2 FYNNEI. V shed 7 bases and J 7 bases; nucleotides not matched to a gene: 13. CDR3 length: 15 residues. Here the CDR3 reads CASIPLLTGGNEQFF. The DNA of the CDR3 is TGTGCCAGCATCCCTCTTCTTACCGGGGGGAATGAGCAGTTCTTC.

This clonotype occurred many times. The V gene is TRBV4-1, the J gene TRBJ2-1; 8 bases map to TRBD2. The J segment lost 3 bases and the V segment lost 0 bases, leaving 7 bases of the junction unmatched. The V gene's germline CDR1 is MGHRA and CDR2 YSYEKL. This CDR3 is 17 amino acids long. The CDR3 nucleotides read TGCGCCAGCAGCCAAGAGGACATAGCGGGACGCTACAATGAGCAGTTCTTC. It encodes CASSQEDIAGRYNEQFF.

This clonotype appeared many times. The chain recombines TRBV30 with TRBJ2-1, with D perhaps given as TRBD1 or TRBD2 (5 bases each). There are 12 residues in the CDR3. The germline V gene has CDR1 GTSNPN and CDR2 SVGIG (reference sequence). V lost 3 bases and J lost 8, with 11 bases in between. CDR3: CAWSRDEYEQFF. CDR3 bases: TGTGCCTGGAGCCGGGACGAATATGAGCAGTTCTTC.

This clonotype was found many times. This may be a read error, as it is one base from a much larger clone. The chain recombines TRBV6-1 with TRBJ2-3, with 7 bases fitting TRBD1. The CDR3 totals 14 residues. The germline V gene has CDR1 MNHNS and CDR2 SASEGT. The V and J ends lost 10 bases and 0 bases, in that order; junction bases with no gene match: 7. CDR3 amino acids: CATQTGMSTDTQYF. CDR3 sequence (DNA): TGTGCCACCCAGACAGGGATGAGCACAGATACGCAGTATTTT.

This clonotype was detected only a few times. V gene TRBV4-2 combines with J gene TRBJ1-2, with TRBD1 matching over 7 bases. CDR1 LGHNA and CDR2 YNFKEQ come from the germline V gene. The V gene end was trimmed by 2 bases and the J gene end by 6 bases; junction bases not matched to a gene: 30. CDR3 size: 22 residues. The CDR3 DNA follows: TGTGCCAGCAGCCAAAGAGAGGGCGCCGCTACCGCCGGGACAGACAAAACCCATGGCTACACCTTC. Encoded protein: CASSQREGAATAGTDKTHGYTF.

This clonotype was observed many times. The chain has TRBV28 and TRBJ1-4; the D is unclear. CDR3 length: 14 residues. V dropped 6 bases and J dropped 8 bases, with 16 bases sitting between them. Germline loops: CDR1 MDHEN, CDR2 SYDVKM. CDR3 DNA: TGTGCCAGCAGGTTGACAACCGTAGGGGAAAAACTGTTTTTT. It encodes CASRLTTVGEKLFF.

This clonotype was detected many times. V gene TRBV6-1 combines with J gene TRBJ2-7, with 12 bases fitting TRBD2. The V segment lost 7 bases and the J segment 4 bases; nucleotides outside the gene matches: 5. Germline CDR1 MNHNS, CDR2 SASEGT. This CDR3 is built from 14 residues. CDR3 sequence: CASIWTSGNYEQYF. The CDR3 bases are TGTGCCAGCATTTGGACTAGCGGGAATTACGAGCAGTACTTC.

This clonotype was picked up many times. This chain connects TRBV11-2 to TRBJ2-7; TRBD1 agrees at 7 bases. After removal of 2 bases from V and 3 bases from J, the junction contained 4 bases not matched to a gene. The CDR3 length is 14 residues. The germline V gene encodes CDR1 SGHAT and CDR2 FQNNGV. CDR3 sequence: CASSLPTGNYEQYF. CDR3 DNA sequence: TGTGCCAGCAGCTTACCGACAGGGAACTACGAGCAGTACTTC.

This clonotype was seen ten or more times. The chain recombines TRBV7-9 with TRBJ2-5; 10 positions agree with TRBD1. The CDR3 consists of 15 residues. The V and J ends lost 4 bases and 5 bases, in that order; junction bases with no gene match: 7. Looked up from germline, CDR1 is SEHNR and CDR2 is FQNEAQ (reference sequence). Here the CDR3 reads CASSSRGTGDETQYF. Written as DNA, the CDR3 is TGTGCCAGCAGCTCGCGAGGGACAGGGGATGAGACCCAGTACTTC. Filled out from reference TRBV7-9 and TRBJ2-5, the complete variable domain reads DTGVSQNPRHKITKRGQNVTFRCDPISEHNRLYWYRQTLGQGPEFLTYFQNEAQLEKSRLLSDRFSAERPKGSFSTLEIQRTEQGDSAMYLCASSSRGTGDETQYFGPGTRLLVL.

This clonotype was found many times. The chain links TRBV20-1 to TRBJ2-7, with unresolved D. Trimming left V 3 bases short and J 0 bases short, with 9 bases between. The CDR3 is 13 amino acids. Germline loops: CDR1 DFQATT, CDR2 SNEGSKA (reference sequence). The CDR3 reads CSASRADSYEQYF. CDR3 bases: TGCAGTGCTAGTCGGGCAGACTCCTACGAGCAGTACTTC.

This clonotype was detected many times. This rearrangement joins TRBV30 to TRBJ2-7; a weak D match, TRBD2 (5 bases). This CDR3 region has 13 residues. V lost 2 bases to trimming and J lost 4 bases, with 12 bases between them. Germline-derived CDR1 and CDR2 are GTSNPN and SVGIG (reference sequence). The CDR3 is CAWSTGSSYEQYF. CDR3 coding DNA: TGTGCCTGGAGTACGGGGAGTAGTTACGAGCAGTACTTC. Drawing the rest from reference TRBV30 and TRBJ2-7, the complete variable domain is SQTIHQWPATLVQPVGSPLSLECTVEGTSNPNLYWYRQAAGRGLQLLFYSVGIGQISSEVPQNLSASRPQDRQFILSSKKLLLSDSGFYLCAWSTGSSYEQYFGPGTRLTVT.

This clonotype was recorded at least ten times. V usage is TRBV27 and J usage is TRBJ2-5; weak D call: TRBD2 (6 bases). V was cut by 6 bases and J by 0 bases, with 14 bases left in between. CDR1 and CDR2 from the germline V gene are MNHEY and SMNVEV (reference sequence). The CDR3 runs 15 residues. CDR3 amino acids: CASRATGRDQETQYF. In DNA form, the CDR3 reads TGTGCCAGCAGGGCTACCGGGAGAGACCAAGAGACCCAGTACTTC.

The rearrangement links TRBV30 to TRBJ2-2, with D unclear. This CDR3 is built from 16 residues. Per germline, CDR1 GTSNPN and CDR2 SVGIG (reference sequence). V lost 0 bases, J lost 4 bases, and 15 bases lay in between. CDR3: CAWSVVSPFGTGELFF. Written as DNA, the CDR3 is TGTGCCTGGAGTGTAGTTTCACCTTTCGGCACCGGGGAGCTGTTTTTT.

For this clonotype: A junction end diverges from the germline sequence, so it may reflect a read error. The chain joins TRBV7-2 to TRBJ2-2, with D tentatively TRBD2 (6 bases). CDR3 length: 16 amino acids. Per germline, CDR1 SGHTA and CDR2 FQGNSA. In DNA form, the CDR3 reads TGTGCCAGCAGCTTAGACCCCGAGACGAGAACCGGGGGGCTGTTTTTT. It is translated as CASSLDPETRTGGLFF. The variable domain in full, with the rest retrieved from reference TRBV7-2 and TRBJ2-2, is GAGVSQSPSNKVTEKGKDVELRCDPISGHTALYWYRQSLGQGLEFLIYFQGNSAPDKSGLPSDRFSAERTGGSVSTLTIQRTQQEDSAVYLCASSLDPETRTGGLFFGEGSRLTVL.